The next 14 T cell receptor beta chains were all read from a single sample in a study of cytomegalovirus exposure and HLA in healthy donors. PCR amplification relied on 60 Vbeta primers (plus 13 Jbeta primers). Generated by immunoSEQ multiplex PCR, the TCRdb table keeps only in-frame clones and is missing some. There are over 100,000 clones in the sample; 9.5% to 13% occur only once, and under 6.5% lies in the top ten. The source material was PBMCs. These receptors were obtained from a man aged 40-49 years in good health and CMV-seropositive.

This sequence joins TRBV19 and TRBJ2-1, with TRBD2 as a possible D gene (6 bases). V lost 7 bases, J lost 6 bases, and 19 bases lay in between. The CDR3 sequence is 15 residues long. The germline CDR1 and CDR2 sequences are LNHDA and SQIVND (reference sequence). CDR3 loop: CASNYGGNSPNEQFF. The CDR3 coding sequence is TGTGCCAGTAATTACGGCGGGAACTCCCCCAATGAGCAGTTCTTC.

This clone was seen more than once but under ten times. Written as DNA, the CDR3 is TGCGCCAGCAGTCAATGCAAGTCGTGGAGGGATCAGCCCCAGCATTTT. Translating it yields CASSQCKSWRDQPQHF. J is TRBJ1-5 and V is TRBV23-1, with unresolved D. TRBV23-1 is flagged as an ORF with uncertain function. The CDR3 runs 16 residues. V dropped 1 base and J dropped 5 bases, with 15 bases sitting between them.

This clone showed up just a few times. The J gene is TRBJ2-5, the V gene TRBV6-1; a possible D gene is TRBD1 (6 bases). Germline CDR1 and CDR2: MNHNS and SASEGT. Trimming shortened V by 5 bases and J by 0 bases, and 10 bases separated the two germline ends. The CDR3 length is 14 residues. CDR3 DNA sequence: TGTGCCAGCAGTTCACAGGGAAACCAAGAGACCCAGTACTTC. Its protein product is CASSSQGNQETQYF.

This clone was detected many times. CDR3 in DNA: TGTGCCACCAGCAGATGGACAGGGAACGAGCAGTACTTC. Translating it yields CATSRWTGNEQYF. This chain joins TRBV15 and TRBJ2-7; TRBD1 aligns across 8 bases. V was pared by 2 bases and J by 5 bases, with 2 bases of the junction left unmatched. CDR1 and CDR2 from the germline V gene are LNHNV and YYDKDF (reference sequence). This CDR3 comprises 13 residues. The entire variable domain, with the rest obtained from reference TRBV15 and TRBJ2-7, is as follows: DAMVIQNPRYQVTQFGKPVTLSCSQTLNHNVMYWYQQKSSQAPKLLFHYYDKDFNNEADTPDNFQSRRPNTSFCFLDIRSPGLGDTAMYLCATSRWTGNEQYFGPGTRLTVT.

This clone was found a few times. V gene TRBV2 combines with J gene TRBJ2-4; no clear D. With 4 bases removed from V and 14 bases from J, the gap between germline ends came to 3 bases. Germline CDR1 and CDR2: SNHLY and FYNNEI. CDR3 length equals 8 residues. The CDR3 loop reads CASSAEYF. The CDR3 coding sequence is TGTGCCAGCAGTGCTGAGTACTTC.

About this clone: Other DNA sequences in this sample translate to the same CDR3. This chain links TRBV5-4 with TRBJ1-4; D gene ambiguous. CDR3 length: 16 residues. Per the germline V gene, CDR1 is SGHNT and CDR2 is YYREEE (reference sequence). Trimming left V 3 bases short and J 5 bases short, with 17 bases between. For the CDR3, the DNA is TGTGCCAGCAGCTCACTCGTTCGAGGCGGAAATGAAAAACTGTTTTTT. Translation: CASSSLVRGGNEKLFF.

The genes are TRBV7-9 and TRBJ2-3; possible D gene TRBD2, 6 bases. Trimming left V 5 bases short and J 5 bases short, with 14 bases between. Germline V lookup: CDR1 SEHNR, CDR2 FQNEAQ (reference sequence). The length of the CDR3 is 14 residues. For the CDR3, the DNA is TGTGCCAGCAGCCACATTTGGGGAGGAGATACGCAGTATTTT. Its protein is CASSHIWGGDTQYF.

This chain joins TRBV9 and TRBJ2-2; 7 bases line up with TRBD1. The CDR3 runs 15 residues. CDR1 SGDLS and CDR2 YYNGEE come from the germline V gene. Trimming at V came to 2 bases and at J to 7 bases, leaving 8 bases not matched to a gene. In DNA, the CDR3 is TGTGCCAGCAGCGTCCAGACAGGGAACGGCGGGGAGCTGTTTTTT. It encodes CASSVQTGNGGELFF.

A few counts support this clone. The chain links TRBV27 to TRBJ1-2; TRBD1 matches at 7 bases. The V gene end was trimmed by 6 bases and the J gene end by 5 bases; junction bases not matched to a gene: 15. The CDR3 totals 16 residues. CDR1 and CDR2 (germline): MNHEY, SMNVEV (reference sequence). For the CDR3, the DNA is TGTGCCAGCAGCCCCAGGACAGGCCTACTCGGGTATGGCTACACCTTC. Translated: CASSPRTGLLGYGYTF.

The gene calls are TRBV4-2 and TRBJ1-2; D is unclear. Germline lookup yields CDR1 LGHNA and CDR2 YNFKEQ. Trimming left V 0 bases short and J 4 bases short, with 12 bases between. The CDR3 runs to 15 residues. The CDR3 protein is CASSQDLSDFYGYTF. CDR3 coding DNA: TGTGCCAGCAGCCAAGATCTTTCTGACTTCTATGGCTACACCTTC.

This chain links TRBV27 with TRBJ2-7, with TRBD1 as a possible D gene (6 bases). The V gene lost 4 bases and the J gene lost 1 base, with 8 bases spanning the gap. From germline, CDR1 is MNHEY and CDR2 SMNVEV (reference sequence). This CDR3 spans 13 amino acids. CDR3 in DNA: TGTGCCAGCAGTTACAGGGCATCCTACGAGCAGTACTTC. Residues: CASSYRASYEQYF.

The table lists this clone with a few counts. The chain couples TRBV11-3 to TRBJ2-3, with 11 bases identical to TRBD2. Germline-derived CDR1 and CDR2 are SGHNT and YENEEA. The CDR3 loop spans 16 amino acids. V trimming: 0 bases; J trimming: 7 bases; junction bases outside the gene matches: 6. The DNA of the CDR3 is TGTGCCAGCAGCTTAGAGGCACTAGCGGGAGAGCATACGCAGTATTTT. Translating gives CASSLEALAGEHTQYF.

This clone has more than one count but fewer than ten. The missing conserved phenylalanine or tryptophan at the end of this CDR3 makes a read error likely. This chain uses TRBV9 with TRBJ1-1; perhaps TRBD1 as D (5 bases). Germline values: CDR1 SGDLS, CDR2 YYNGEE. This CDR3 has 14 amino acids. CDR3 DNA sequence: TGTGCCAGCAGCGTAACAGGTATGAAAACTGAAGCTTTCTTG. This sequence encodes CASSVTGMKTEAFL.

The V call is TRBV6-5, the J call TRBJ2-3; unclear D gene. The CDR3 sequence is 10 residues long. Germline CDR1 MNHEY, CDR2 SVGAGI. V lost 11 bases, J lost 4 bases, and 7 bases lay in between. The CDR3 loop is CAPYSDTQYF. Here the CDR3 DNA reads TGTGCCCCCTACTCAGATACGCAGTATTTT.